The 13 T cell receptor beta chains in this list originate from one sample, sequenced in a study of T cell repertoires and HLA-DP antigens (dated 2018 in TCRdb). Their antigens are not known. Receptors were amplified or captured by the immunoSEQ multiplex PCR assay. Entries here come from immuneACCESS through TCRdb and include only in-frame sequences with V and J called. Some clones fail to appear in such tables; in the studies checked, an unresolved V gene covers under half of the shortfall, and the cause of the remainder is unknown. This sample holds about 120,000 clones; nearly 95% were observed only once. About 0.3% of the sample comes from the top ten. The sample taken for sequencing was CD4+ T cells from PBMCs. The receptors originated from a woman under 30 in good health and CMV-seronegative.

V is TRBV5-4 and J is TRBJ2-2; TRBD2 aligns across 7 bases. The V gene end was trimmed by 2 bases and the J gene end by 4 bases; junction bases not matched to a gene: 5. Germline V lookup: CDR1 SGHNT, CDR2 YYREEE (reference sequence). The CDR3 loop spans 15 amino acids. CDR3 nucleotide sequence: TGTGCCAGCAGCTTCGGGGGGTCGAGCACCGGGGAGCTGTTTTTT. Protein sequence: CASSFGGSSTGELFF.

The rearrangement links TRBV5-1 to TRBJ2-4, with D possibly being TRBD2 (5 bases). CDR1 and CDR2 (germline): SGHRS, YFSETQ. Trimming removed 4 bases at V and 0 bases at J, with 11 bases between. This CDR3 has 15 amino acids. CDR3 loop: CASSSGEIAKNIQYF. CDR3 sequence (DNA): TGCGCCAGCAGCAGCGGTGAAATAGCCAAAAACATTCAGTACTTC.

The CDR3 sequence: CASSLGQGVGGANVLTF. Written as DNA, the CDR3 is TGTGCCAGCAGTTTAGGACAGGGGGTAGGTGGGGCCAACGTCCTGACTTTC. The chain joins TRBV27 to TRBJ2-6; the match to TRBD1 covers 10 bases. This CDR3 has 17 residues. V lost 2 bases and J lost 3; bases outside the gene matches: 4. From germline, CDR1 is MNHEY and CDR2 SMNVEV (reference sequence).

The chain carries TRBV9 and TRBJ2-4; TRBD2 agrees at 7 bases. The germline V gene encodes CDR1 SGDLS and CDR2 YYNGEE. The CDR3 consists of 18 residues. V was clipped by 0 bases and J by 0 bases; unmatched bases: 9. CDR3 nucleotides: TGTGCCAGCAGCGTAGGTAGTTGGGGGGGAGTAGCCAAAAACATTCAGTACTTC. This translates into CASSVGSWGGVAKNIQYF.

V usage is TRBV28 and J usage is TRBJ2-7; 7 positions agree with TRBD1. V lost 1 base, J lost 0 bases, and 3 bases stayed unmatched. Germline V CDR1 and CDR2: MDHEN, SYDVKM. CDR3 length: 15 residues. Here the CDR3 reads CASSLSDRASYEQYF. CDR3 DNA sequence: TGTGCCAGCAGTTTATCTGACAGGGCCTCCTACGAGCAGTACTTC.

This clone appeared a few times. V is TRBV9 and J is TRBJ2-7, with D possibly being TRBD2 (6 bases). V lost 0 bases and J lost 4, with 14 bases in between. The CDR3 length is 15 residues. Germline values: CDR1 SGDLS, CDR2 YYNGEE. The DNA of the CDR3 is TGTGCCAGCAGCGTAGGGGGGGACTTCAGTTACGAGCAGTACTTC. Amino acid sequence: CASSVGGDFSYEQYF.

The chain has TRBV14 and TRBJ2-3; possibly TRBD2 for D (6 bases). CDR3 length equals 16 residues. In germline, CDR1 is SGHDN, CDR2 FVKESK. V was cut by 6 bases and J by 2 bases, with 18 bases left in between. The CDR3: CASSPPRRGATDTQYF. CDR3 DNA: TGTGCCAGCAGTCCCCCCCGGCGGGGAGCCACAGATACGCAGTATTTT.

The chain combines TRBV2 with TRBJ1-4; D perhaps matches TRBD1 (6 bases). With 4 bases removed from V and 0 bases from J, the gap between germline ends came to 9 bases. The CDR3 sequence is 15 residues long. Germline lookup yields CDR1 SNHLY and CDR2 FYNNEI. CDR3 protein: CASSAPGATNEKLFF. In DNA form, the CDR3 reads TGTGCCAGCAGTGCCCCAGGGGCAACTAATGAAAAACTGTTTTTT.

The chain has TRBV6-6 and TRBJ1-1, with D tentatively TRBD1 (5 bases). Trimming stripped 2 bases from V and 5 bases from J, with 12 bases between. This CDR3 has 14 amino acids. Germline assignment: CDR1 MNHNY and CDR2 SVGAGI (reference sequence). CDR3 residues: CASSYGRGRTEAFF. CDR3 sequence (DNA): TGTGCCAGCAGTTACGGGAGGGGAAGAACTGAAGCTTTCTTT.

The CDR3 spells CASSLRDPALYTQYF. CDR3 bases: TGTGCCAGCTCACTCCGGGACCCGGCACTATATACGCAGTATTTT. J is TRBJ2-3 and V is TRBV18; D could derive from TRBD1 or TRBD2 (5 bases each). Germline V gene data show CDR1 as KGHSH and CDR2 as LQKENI. With 4 bases removed from V and 7 bases from J, the gap between germline ends came to 18 bases. This CDR3 region has 15 residues.

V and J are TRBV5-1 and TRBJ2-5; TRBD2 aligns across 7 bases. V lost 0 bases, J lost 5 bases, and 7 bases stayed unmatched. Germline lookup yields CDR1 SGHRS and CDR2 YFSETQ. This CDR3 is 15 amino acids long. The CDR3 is CASSLAGGPRETQYF. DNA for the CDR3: TGCGCCAGCAGCTTGGCGGGGGGACCTCGGGAGACCCAGTACTTC.

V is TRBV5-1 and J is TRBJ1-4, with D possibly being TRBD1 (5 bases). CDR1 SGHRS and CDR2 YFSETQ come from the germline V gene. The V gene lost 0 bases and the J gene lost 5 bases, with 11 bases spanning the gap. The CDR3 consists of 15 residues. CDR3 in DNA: TGCGCCAGCAGCTTGGCGGGAGGGGAAAATGAAAAACTGTTTTTT. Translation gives CASSLAGGENEKLFF.

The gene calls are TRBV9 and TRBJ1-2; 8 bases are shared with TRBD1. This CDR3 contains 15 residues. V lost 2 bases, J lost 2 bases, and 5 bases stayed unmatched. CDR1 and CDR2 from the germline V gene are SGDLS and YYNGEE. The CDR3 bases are TGTGCCAGCAGCGTCTCAGGGGGCGCGAACTATGGCTACACCTTC. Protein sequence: CASSVSGGANYGYTF.